A few counts support the clone carrying this T cell receptor (beta chain). Its matching antigen is unknown. There were healthy Caucasian individuals from Russia, aged roughly 6 to 95, serving as donors. The data were obtained in a study of blood T cells in healthy people across ages. Germline values: CDR1 SGHRS, CDR2 YFSETQ. The CDR3 contains 15 residues. Deletions cut 0 bases from V and 7 bases from J, with 11 bases between. The use of a sample-barcoded 5' primer and a J-beta primer mix characterized a second PCR of roughly 7 to 11 cycles. Each cDNA was tagged by a template-switch adaptor containing 12 random nucleotides. TCRdb passed the 5' RACE reads through MiXCR, listing each CDR3 protein once. The sample carries around 1,100,000 distinct CDR3 sequences, 30% to 40% recorded once. Study-level results: Comparison with aged donors showed that long-lived donors had more naive CD4+ cells and higher diversity.

Sequencing was carried out using blood. The source is a man aged 18 to 35 in good health. This rearrangement joins TRBV5-1 to TRBJ1-6; possibly TRBD1 for D (5 bases). In DNA, the CDR3 is TGCGCCAGCAGCTTGGACCCGGGGGACAATTCACCCCTCCACTTT. Translating gives CASSLDPGDNSPLHF.